Listed here is a single T cell receptor (beta chain). The sample comes from a study of CD8+ T cells in alopecia areata. Background on the study: Those patients who were treated received oral tofacitinib, which was given at 5 to 10 mg twice daily for moderate-to-severe alopecia areata.

Isolated RNA was reverse transcribed into cDNA used as the sequencing template. Only in-frame clones appear in the TCRdb table, and some are missing; sequencing was by immunoSEQ multiplex PCR. The table includes about 180,000 clones, almost 65% detected once. The sequence was obtained from a human donor with alopecia areata. Material: CD4+ T cells sorted from blood, obtained at week 0.

CDR3 DNA: TGTGCCAGCAGCCCACATGGGACAGTGAGTGGGGCCAACGTCCTGACTTTC. Protein sequence: CASSPHGTVSGANVLTF. The chain employs TRBV7-2 and TRBJ2-6; TRBD1 aligns across 7 bases. V lost 5 bases to trimming and J lost 3 bases; unmatched junction nucleotides: 10. The CDR3 is 17 residues long. Germline CDR1 SGHTA, CDR2 FQGNSA.